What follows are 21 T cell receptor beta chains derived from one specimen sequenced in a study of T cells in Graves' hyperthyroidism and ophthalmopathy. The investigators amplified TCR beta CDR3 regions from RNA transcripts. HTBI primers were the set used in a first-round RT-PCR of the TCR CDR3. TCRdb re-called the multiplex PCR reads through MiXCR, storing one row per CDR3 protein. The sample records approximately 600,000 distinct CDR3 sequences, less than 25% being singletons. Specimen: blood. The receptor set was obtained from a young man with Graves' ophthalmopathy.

CDR3 in amino acids: CASSRPQGDTQYF. As DNA, the CDR3 is TGTGCCAGCAGCCGACCACAAGGGGATACGCAGTATTTT. The chain joins TRBV11-3 to TRBJ2-3, with D uncertain. Germline CDR1 reads SGHNT; CDR2 reads YENEEA. The CDR3 totals 13 residues. The germline V and J ends were trimmed by 5 bases and 6 bases, with 12 bases remaining between them.

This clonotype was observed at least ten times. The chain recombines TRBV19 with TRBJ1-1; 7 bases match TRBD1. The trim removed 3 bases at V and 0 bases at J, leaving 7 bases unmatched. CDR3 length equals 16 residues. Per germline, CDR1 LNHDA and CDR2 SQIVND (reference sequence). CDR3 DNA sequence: TGTGCCAGTAGTATGGACCGGGACAGCCTGAACACTGAAGCTTTCTTT. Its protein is CASSMDRDSLNTEAFF.

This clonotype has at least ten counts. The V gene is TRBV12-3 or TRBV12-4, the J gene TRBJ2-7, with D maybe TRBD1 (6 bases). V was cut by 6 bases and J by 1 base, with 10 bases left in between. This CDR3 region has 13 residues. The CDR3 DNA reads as TGTGCCAGCAGCTCAGGGGCGTCCTACGAGCAGTACTTC. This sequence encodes CASSSGASYEQYF.

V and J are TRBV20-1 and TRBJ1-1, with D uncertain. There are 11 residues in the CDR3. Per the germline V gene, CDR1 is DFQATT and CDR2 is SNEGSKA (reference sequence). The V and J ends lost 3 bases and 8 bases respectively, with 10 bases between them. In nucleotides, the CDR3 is TGCAGTGCTAGTCTAAAGAGAGAAGCTTTCTTT. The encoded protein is CSASLKREAFF.

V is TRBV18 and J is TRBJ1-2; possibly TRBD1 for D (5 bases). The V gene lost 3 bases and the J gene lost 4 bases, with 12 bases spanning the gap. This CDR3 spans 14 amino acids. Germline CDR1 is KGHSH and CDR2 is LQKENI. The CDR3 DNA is TGTGCCAGCTCACCGAAGACAGCATCCTATGGCTACACCTTC. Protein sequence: CASSPKTASYGYTF.

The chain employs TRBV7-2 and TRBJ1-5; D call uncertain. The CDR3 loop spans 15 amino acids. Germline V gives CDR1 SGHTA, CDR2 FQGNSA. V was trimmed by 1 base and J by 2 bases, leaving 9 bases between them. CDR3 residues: CASSLVGKGNQPQHF. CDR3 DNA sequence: TGTGCCAGCAGCTTAGTAGGGAAGGGCAATCAGCCCCAGCATTTT. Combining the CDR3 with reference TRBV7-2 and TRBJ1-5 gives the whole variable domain GAGVSQSPSNKVTEKGKDVELRCDPISGHTALYWYRQSLGQGLEFLIYFQGNSAPDKSGLPSDRFSAERTGGSVSTLTIQRTQQEDSAVYLCASSLVGKGNQPQHFGDGTRLSIL.

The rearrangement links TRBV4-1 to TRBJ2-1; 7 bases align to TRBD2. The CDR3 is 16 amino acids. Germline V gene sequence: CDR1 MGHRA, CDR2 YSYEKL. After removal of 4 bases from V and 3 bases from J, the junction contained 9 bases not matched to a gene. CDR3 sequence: CASSRETGTNYNEQFF. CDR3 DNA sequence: TGCGCCAGCAGCCGAGAGACCGGGACTAACTACAATGAGCAGTTCTTC.

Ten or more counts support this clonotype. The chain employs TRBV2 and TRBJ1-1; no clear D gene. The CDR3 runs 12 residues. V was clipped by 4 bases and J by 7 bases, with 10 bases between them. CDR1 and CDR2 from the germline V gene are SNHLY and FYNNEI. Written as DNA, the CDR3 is TGTGCCAGCAGTGGGGTTGGTAGTGAAGCTTTCTTT. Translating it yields CASSGVGSEAFF.

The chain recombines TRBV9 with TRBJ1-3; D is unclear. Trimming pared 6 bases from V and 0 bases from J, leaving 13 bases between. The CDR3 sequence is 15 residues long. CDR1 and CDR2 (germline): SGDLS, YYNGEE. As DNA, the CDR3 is TGTGCCAGCACCCAGGACGGTATCTCTGGAAACACCATATATTTT. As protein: CASTQDGISGNTIYF.

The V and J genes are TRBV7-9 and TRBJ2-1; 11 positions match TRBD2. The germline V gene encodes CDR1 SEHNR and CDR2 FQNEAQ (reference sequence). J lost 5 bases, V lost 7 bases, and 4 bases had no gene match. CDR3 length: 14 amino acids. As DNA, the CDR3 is TGTGCCAGCACTCCGGGACTAGCGGACAATGAGCAGTTCTTC. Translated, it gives CASTPGLADNEQFF. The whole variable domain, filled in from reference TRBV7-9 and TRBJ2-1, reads DTGVSQNPRHKITKRGQNVTFRCDPISEHNRLYWYRQTLGQGPEFLTYFQNEAQLEKSRLLSDRFSAERPKGSFSTLEIQRTEQGDSAMYLCASTPGLADNEQFFGPGTRLTVL.

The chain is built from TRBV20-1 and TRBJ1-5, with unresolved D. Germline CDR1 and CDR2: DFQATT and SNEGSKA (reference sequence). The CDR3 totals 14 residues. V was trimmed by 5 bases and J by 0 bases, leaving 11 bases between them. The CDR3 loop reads CSAPARGSNQPQHF. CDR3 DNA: TGCAGTGCTCCGGCCCGGGGTAGCAATCAGCCCCAGCATTTT.

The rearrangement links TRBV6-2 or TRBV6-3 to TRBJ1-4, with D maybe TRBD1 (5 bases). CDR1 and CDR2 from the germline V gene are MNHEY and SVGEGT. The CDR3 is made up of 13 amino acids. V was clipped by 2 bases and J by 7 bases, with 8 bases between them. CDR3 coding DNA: TGTGCCAGCAGTTACGGACAACGTGAAAAACTGTTTTTT. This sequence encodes CASSYGQREKLFF.

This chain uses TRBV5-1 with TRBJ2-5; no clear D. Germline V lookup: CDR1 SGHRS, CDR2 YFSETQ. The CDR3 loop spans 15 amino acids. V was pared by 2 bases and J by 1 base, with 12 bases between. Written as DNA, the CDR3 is TGCGCCAGCAGCTTCCTCCGGGCCTCCCAAGAGACCCAGTACTTC. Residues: CASSFLRASQETQYF.

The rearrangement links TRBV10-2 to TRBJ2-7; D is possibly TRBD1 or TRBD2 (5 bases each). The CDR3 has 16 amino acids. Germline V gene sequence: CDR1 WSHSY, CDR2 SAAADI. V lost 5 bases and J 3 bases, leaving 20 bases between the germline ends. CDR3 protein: CASSHPPSGTFYEQYF. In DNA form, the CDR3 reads TGCGCCAGCAGTCACCCCCCCTCTGGGACCTTCTACGAGCAGTACTTC.

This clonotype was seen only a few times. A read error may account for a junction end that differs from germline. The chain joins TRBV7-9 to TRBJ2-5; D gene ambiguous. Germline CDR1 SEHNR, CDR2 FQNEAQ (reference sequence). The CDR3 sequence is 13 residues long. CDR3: CAGSLGEKETQYF. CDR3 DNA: TGTGCCGGCAGCTTAGGAGAGAAAGAGACCCAGTACTTC. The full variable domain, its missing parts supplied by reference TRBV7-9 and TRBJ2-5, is DTGVSQNPRHKITKRGQNVTFRCDPISEHNRLYWYRQTLGQGPEFLTYFQNEAQLEKSRLLSDRFSAERPKGSFSTLEIQRTEQGDSAMYLCAGSLGEKETQYFGPGTRLLVL.

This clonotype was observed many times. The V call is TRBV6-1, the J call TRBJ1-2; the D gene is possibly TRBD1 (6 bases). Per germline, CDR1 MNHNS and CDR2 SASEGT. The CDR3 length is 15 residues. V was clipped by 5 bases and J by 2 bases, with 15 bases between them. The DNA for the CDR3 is TGTGCCAGCAGTACAACCGGGACATCAAACTATGGCTACACCTTC. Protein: CASSTTGTSNYGYTF.

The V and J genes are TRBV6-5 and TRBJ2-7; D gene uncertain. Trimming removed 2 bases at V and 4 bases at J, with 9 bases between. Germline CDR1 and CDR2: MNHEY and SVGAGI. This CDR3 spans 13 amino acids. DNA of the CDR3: TGTGCCAGCAGTTACCCCGAACTATACGAGCAGTACTTC. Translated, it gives CASSYPELYEQYF.

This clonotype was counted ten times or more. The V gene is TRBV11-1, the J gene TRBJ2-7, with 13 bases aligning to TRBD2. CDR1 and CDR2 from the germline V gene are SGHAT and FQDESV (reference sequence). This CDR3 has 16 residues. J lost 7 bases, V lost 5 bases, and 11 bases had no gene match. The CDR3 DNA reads TGTGCCAGCAGCCCAACTGAGACTAGCGGGAGGTATGAGCAGTACTTC. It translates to CASSPTETSGRYEQYF. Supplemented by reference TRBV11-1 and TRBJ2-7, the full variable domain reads EAEVAQSPRYKITEKSQAVAFWCDPISGHATLYWYRQILGQGPELLVQFQDESVVDDSQLPKDRFSAERLKGVDSTLKIQPAELGDSAMYLCASSPTETSGRYEQYFGPGTRLTVT.

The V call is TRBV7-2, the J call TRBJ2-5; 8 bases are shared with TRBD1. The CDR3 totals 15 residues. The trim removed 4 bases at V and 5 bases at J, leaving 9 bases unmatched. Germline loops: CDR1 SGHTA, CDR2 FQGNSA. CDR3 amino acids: CASSSPDRVAETQYF. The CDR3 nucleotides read TGTGCCAGCAGCTCACCGGACAGGGTGGCGGAGACCCAGTACTTC.

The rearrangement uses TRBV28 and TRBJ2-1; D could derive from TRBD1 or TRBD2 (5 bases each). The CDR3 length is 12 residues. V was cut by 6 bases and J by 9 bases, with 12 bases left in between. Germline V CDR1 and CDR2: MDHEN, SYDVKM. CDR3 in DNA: TGTGCCAGCAGCCATCGGGGCGTTGAGCAGTTCTTC. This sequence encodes CASSHRGVEQFF. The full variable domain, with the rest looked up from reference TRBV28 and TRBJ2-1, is DVKVTQSSRYLVKRTGEKVFLECVQDMDHENMFWYRQDPGLGLRLIYFSYDVKMKEKGDIPEGYSVSREKKERFSLILESASTNQTSMYLCASSHRGVEQFFGPGTRLTVL.

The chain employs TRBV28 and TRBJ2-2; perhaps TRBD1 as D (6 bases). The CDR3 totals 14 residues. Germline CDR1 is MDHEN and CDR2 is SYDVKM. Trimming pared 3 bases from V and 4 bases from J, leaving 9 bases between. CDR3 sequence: CASSFPGVTGELFF. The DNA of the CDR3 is TGTGCCAGCAGTTTTCCAGGGGTCACCGGGGAGCTGTTTTTT.